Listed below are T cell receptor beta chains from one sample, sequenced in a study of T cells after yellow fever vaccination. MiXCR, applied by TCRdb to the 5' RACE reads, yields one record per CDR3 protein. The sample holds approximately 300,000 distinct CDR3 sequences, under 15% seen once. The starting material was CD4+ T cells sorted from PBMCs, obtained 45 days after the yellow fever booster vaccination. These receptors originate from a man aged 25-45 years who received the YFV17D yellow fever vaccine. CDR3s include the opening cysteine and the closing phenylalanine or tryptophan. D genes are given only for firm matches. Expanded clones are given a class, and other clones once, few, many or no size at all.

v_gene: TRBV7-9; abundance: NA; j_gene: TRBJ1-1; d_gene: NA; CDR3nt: TGTGCCAGCAGCTTAGGTCTGAGAAACACTGAAGCTTTCTTT; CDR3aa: CASSLGLRNTEAFF
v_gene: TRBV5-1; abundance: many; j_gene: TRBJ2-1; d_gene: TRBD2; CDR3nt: TGCGCCAGCAGCTTGTTGGCTAGCGGCCACAATGAGCAGTTCTTC; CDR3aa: CASSLLASGHNEQFF
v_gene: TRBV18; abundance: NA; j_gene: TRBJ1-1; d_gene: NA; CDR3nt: TGTGCCAGCTCACCACCGGCAGGCCAGAAAACTGAAGCTTTCTTT; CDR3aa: CASSPPAGQKTEAFF
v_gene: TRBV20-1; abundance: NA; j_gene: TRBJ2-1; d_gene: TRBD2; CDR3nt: TGCACTGCCGGAACTAGCGTACCGAGCTCCTACAATGAGCAGTTCTTC; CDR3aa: CTAGTSVPSSYNEQFF
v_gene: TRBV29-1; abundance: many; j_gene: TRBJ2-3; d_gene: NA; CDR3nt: TGCAGCGTTGAAGATTTCGCGGTCGAGAGGCGTTGGGTCGTAGATACGCAGTATTTT; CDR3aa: CSVEDFAVERRWVVDTQYF
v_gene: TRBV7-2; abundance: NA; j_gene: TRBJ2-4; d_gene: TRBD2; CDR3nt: TGTGCCAGCAGCCCGGGACTACTAAACATTCAGTACTTC; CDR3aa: CASSPGLLNIQYF
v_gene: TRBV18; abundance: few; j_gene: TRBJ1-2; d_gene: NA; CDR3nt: TGTGCCAGCTCCCCGGAAGGGACACTTGGCTACACCTTC; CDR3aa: CASSPEGTLGYTF
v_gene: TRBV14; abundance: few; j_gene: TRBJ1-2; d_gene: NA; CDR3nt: TGTGCCAGCAGCCACAACTCCTTCGGGGGCTACACCTTC; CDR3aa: CASSHNSFGGYTF
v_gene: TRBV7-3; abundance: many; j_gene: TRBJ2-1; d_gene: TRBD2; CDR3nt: TGTGCCAGCAGCCAAGGACTAGCGGGAGGCAATGAGCAGTTCTTC; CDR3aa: CASSQGLAGGNEQFF
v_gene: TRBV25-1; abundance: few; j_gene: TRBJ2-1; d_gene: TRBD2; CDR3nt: TGTGCCAGCAGTGCATCGGGCGGGAGACCCAATGAGCAGTTCTTC; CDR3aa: CASSASGGRPNEQFF
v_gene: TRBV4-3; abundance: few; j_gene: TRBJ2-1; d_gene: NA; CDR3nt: TGCGCCAGCAGCCAAGATGGGGGTTTTGGTGCGGCATCCTACAATGAGCAGTTCTTC; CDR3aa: CASSQDGGFGAASYNEQFF
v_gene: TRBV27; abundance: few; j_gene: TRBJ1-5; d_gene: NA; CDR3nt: TGTGCCAGCAGTCCCGGGACCGCGCAAAATCAGCCCCAGCATTTT; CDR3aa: CASSPGTAQNQPQHF
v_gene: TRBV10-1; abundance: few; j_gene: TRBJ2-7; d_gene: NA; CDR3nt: TGCGCCAGCAGTGAGGACTCCCTTCAAGAGCAGTACTTC; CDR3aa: CASSEDSLQEQYF
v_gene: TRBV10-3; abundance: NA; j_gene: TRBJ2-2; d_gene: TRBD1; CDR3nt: TGTGCCATCAGTGAGGGCTCGGGACAGCTTCAGTCCGGGGAGCTGTTTTTT; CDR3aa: CAISEGSGQLQSGELFF
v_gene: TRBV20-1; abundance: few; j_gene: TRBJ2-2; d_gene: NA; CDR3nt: TGCAGTGCTAGAAGACCAGACACCGGGGAGCTGTTTTTT; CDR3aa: CSARRPDTGELFF
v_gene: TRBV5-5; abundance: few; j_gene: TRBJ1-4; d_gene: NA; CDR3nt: TGTGCCAGCAGCTTATCCGGGGCCGGTAATGAAAAACTGTTTTTT; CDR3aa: CASSLSGAGNEKLFF
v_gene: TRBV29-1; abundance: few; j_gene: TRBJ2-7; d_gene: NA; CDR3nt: TGCAGCGTTGTTTCAGCGGGCCGATCCTACGAGCAGTACTTC; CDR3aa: CSVVSAGRSYEQYF
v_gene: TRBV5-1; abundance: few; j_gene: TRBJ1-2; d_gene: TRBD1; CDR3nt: TGCGCCAGCAGAAATTCGGGACAGGGAGGAGGCTACACCTTC; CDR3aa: CASRNSGQGGGYTF
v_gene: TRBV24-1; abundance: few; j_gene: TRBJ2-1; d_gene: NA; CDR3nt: TGTGCCACCAGTGAGGGGGCGGCCTACAATGAGCAGTTCTTC; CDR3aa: CATSEGAAYNEQFF
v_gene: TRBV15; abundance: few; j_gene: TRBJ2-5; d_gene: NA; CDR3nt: TGTGCCACCAGCAGAGAGGGGGCATGGGAGACCCAGTACTTC; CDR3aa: CATSREGAWETQYF
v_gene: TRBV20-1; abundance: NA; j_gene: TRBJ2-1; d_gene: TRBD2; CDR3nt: TGCAGTGCTCTTAGCGGGAGGTACAATGAGCAGTTCTTC; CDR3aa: CSALSGRYNEQFF
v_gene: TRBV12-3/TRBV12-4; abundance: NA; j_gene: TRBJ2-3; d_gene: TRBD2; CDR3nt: TGTGCCAGCAGCATAGCGGGAGGCGCAGATACGCAGTATTTT; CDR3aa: CASSIAGGADTQYF
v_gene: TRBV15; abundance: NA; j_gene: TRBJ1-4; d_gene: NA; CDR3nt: TGTGCCACCAGCAATCGGGTGGCTAATGAAAAACTGTTTTTT; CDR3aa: CATSNRVANEKLFF
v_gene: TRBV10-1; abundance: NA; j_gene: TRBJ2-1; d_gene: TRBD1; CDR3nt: TGCGCCAGCAGCCTTGGGACAGGGGGCATAGGTGAGCAGTTCTTC; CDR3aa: CASSLGTGGIGEQFF
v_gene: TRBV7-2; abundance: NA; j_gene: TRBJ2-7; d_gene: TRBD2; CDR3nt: TGTGCCAGTGGCTGGCCGAGCGGGAGTGTCGCCTACGAGCAGTACTTC; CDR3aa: CASGWPSGSVAYEQYF
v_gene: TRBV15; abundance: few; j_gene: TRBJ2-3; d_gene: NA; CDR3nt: TGTGCCACCAGCCGCCCCCCTGATACGCAGTATTTT; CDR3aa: CATSRPPDTQYF
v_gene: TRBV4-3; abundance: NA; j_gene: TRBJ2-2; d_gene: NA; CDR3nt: TGCGCCAGCAGCCAACTCGACTGGAACACCGGGGAGCTGTTTTTT; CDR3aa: CASSQLDWNTGELFF
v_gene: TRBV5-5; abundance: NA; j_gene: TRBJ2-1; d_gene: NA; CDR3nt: TGTGCCAGCAGCTTTGGACCTCTCAATGAGCAGTTCTTC; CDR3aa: CASSFGPLNEQFF
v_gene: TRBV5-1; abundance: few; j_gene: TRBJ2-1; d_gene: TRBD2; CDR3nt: TGCGCCAGCAGCTTCGGCGGACTAGCGGGAAATGAGCAGTTCTTC; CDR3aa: CASSFGGLAGNEQFF
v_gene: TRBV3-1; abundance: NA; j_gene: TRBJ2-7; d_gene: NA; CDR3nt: TGTGCCAGCAGCCAGGGCCGGGATTCCTACGAGCAGTACTTC; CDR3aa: CASSQGRDSYEQYF
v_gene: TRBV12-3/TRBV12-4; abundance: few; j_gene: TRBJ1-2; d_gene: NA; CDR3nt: TGTGCCAGCAGTGCCGACGTCAGGTTCCAAGGCTACACCTTC; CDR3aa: CASSADVRFQGYTF
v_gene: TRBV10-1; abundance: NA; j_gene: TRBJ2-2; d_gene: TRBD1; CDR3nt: TGCGCCAGCAGCACAGGGGCCACCGGGGAGCTGTTTTTT; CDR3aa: CASSTGATGELFF
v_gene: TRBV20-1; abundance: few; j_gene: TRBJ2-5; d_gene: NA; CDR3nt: TGCAGTGCTATAGAACCAAGACAAGAGACCCAGTACTTC; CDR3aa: CSAIEPRQETQYF
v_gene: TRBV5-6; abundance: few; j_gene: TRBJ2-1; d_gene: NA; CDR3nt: TGTGCCAGCAGCTTCGGCGAGCAAGATGAGCAGTTCTTC; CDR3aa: CASSFGEQDEQFF
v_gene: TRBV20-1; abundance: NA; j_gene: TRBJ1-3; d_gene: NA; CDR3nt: TGCAGTGCTAGTTTCGGGACGGGGCTCTCTGGAAACACCATATATTTT; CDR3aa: CSASFGTGLSGNTIYF
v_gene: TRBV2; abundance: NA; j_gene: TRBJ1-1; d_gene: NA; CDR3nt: TGTGCCAGCAGTGAATCCCTCACGAACACTGAAGCTTTCTTT; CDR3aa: CASSESLTNTEAFF
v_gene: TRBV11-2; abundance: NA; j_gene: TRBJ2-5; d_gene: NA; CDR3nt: TGTGCCAGCTCGACGTGGGATGGAGGGTCTGGGACCCAGTACTTC; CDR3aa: CASSTWDGGSGTQYF
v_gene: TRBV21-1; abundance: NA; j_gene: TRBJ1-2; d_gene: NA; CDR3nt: TGTGCCAGCAGCAATTCACCAACACGTAACTATGGCTACACCTTC; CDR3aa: CASSNSPTRNYGYTF
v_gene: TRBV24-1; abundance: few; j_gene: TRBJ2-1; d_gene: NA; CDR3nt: TGTGCCACCAGTGGGCCCTACCGAGAATACAATGAGCAGTTCTTC; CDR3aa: CATSGPYREYNEQFF
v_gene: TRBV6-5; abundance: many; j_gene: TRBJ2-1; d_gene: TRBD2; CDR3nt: TGTGCCACACGGCCGGTGGGACTAGCGGGAGGGCCGAAGTACAATGAGCAGTTCTTC; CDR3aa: CATRPVGLAGGPKYNEQFF
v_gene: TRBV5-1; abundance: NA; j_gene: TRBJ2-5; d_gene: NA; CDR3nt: TGCGCCAGCGGGGGACAATCGGGAGAGACCCAGTACTTC; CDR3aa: CASGGQSGETQYF
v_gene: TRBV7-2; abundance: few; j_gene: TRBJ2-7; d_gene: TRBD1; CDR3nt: TGTGCCAGCAGCTTAGAGGGGGCTAGGTATTACGAGCAGTACTTC; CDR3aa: CASSLEGARYYEQYF
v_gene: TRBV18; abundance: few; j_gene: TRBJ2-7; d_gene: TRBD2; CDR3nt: TGTGCCAGCTCACCTTCTAGCGGGGAAGCCTACGAGCAGTACTTC; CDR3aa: CASSPSSGEAYEQYF
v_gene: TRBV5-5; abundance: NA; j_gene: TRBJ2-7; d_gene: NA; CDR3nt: TGTGCCAGCAGCTTGGTACAAGACACCCCCGGGGGCGAGCAGTACTTC; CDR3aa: CASSLVQDTPGGEQYF
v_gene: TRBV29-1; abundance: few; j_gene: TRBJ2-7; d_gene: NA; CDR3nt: TGCAGCGCTCTACAGGGAAGCTCCTACGAGCAGTACTTC; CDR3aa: CSALQGSSYEQYF
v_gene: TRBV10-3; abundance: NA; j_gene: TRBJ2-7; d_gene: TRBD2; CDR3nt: TGTGCCATCAGTGGAAAGACTAGCGGGTTCAGCTCCTACGAGCAGTACTTC; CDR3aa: CAISGKTSGFSSYEQYF
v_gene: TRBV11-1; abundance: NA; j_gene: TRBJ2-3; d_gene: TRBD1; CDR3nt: TGTGCCAGCAGCTTATCACTGGGACAGGGGGAAGGAGATACGCAGTATTTT; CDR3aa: CASSLSLGQGEGDTQYF
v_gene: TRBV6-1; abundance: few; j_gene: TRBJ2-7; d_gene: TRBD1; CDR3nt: TGTGCCAGCAGTGAGCGAAGGGGACAGGCCAACAAGCAGTACTTC; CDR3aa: CASSERRGQANKQYF
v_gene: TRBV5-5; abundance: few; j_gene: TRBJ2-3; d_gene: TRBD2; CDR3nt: TGTGCCAGCAGCCGGGGACTAGCGGAGATCGGGACAGATACGCAGTATTTT; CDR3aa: CASSRGLAEIGTDTQYF
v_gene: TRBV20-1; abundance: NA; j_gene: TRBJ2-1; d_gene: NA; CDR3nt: TGCAGTGCTAAAGCTGGCTACAATGAGCAGTTCTTC; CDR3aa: CSAKAGYNEQFF
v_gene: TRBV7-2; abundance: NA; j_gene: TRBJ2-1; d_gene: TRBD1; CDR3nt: TGTGCCAGCACCTTCTGGGGACAGAGCTACAATGAGCAGTTCTTC; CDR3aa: CASTFWGQSYNEQFF
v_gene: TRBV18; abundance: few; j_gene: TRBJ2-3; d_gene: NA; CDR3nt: TGTGCCAGCTCACCGAAACGACTAGGGGGCACAGATACGCAGTATTTT; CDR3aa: CASSPKRLGGTDTQYF
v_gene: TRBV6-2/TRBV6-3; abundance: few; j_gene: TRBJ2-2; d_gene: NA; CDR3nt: TGTGCCAGCAGTTACTCCGCGGGGCTGAACACCGGGGAGCTGTTTTTT; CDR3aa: CASSYSAGLNTGELFF
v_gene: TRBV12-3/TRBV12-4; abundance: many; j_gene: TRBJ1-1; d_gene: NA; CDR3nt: TGTGCCAGCAGTCCTTTGACGGGGATGAACACTGAAGCTTTCTTT; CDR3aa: CASSPLTGMNTEAFF